Presented here are 32 T cell receptor beta chains from one specimen sequenced in a study of OX40 agonist ivuxolimab in advanced cancers. Receptor libraries were prepared by the immunoSEQ multiplex PCR assay. TCRdb mirrors the immuneACCESS table, restricted to in-frame sequences. Some clones are absent from its copies; in checked studies, under half trace to an unresolved V gene, and the reason for the others is unknown. This sample gives 20,000 to 25,000 clones in total; 70% to 90% of them show up just once. Approximately 58% of the sample rests with the top ten. This material consisted of CD4+ or CD8+ T cells sorted from blood, taken in a trial of the OX40 agonist ivuxolimab. Receptors were obtained from an adult with an advanced solid tumor such as melanoma, head and neck, liver or kidney cancer.

The rearrangement uses TRBV7-8 and TRBJ2-1, with 8 bases lining up with TRBD1. The CDR3 sequence is 15 residues long. Trimming at V came to 5 bases and at J to 2 bases, leaving 5 bases not matched to a gene. CDR1 and CDR2 from the germline V gene are SGHVS and FQNEAQ. The CDR3 reads CASSAGTGPYNEQFF. In DNA form, the CDR3 reads TGTGCCAGCAGCGCCGGGACAGGACCCTACAATGAGCAGTTCTTC.

The J gene is TRBJ1-2, the V gene TRBV5-5; unclear D gene. V lost 0 bases and J lost 4, with 16 bases in between. Per the germline V gene, CDR1 is SGHKS and CDR2 is YYEKEE (reference sequence). There are 16 residues in the CDR3. The CDR3: CASSLEGGWAIYGYTF. The CDR3 DNA reads TGTGCCAGCAGCTTGGAAGGAGGCTGGGCGATCTATGGCTACACCTTC.

This sequence joins TRBV6-5 and TRBJ2-7; TRBD1 matches 7 bases. CDR1 is MNHEY, CDR2 SVGAGI, per germline. The CDR3 runs to 15 residues. Germline trimming cut 2 bases from V and 3 bases from J; bases unmatched to any gene: 7. The CDR3 DNA follows: TGTGCCAGCAGTTACGAGACAGGGTACGGCTACGAGCAGTACTTC. Translating it yields CASSYETGYGYEQYF.

V gene TRBV27 combines with J gene TRBJ2-7, with unresolved D. Germline CDR1 and CDR2: MNHEY and SMNVEV (reference sequence). The CDR3 length is 16 residues. Deletions cut 2 bases from V and 5 bases from J, with 19 bases between. The CDR3 loop is CASSLSDGFDQDEQYF. CDR3 in DNA: TGTGCCAGCAGTTTAAGCGACGGGTTCGACCAGGACGAGCAGTACTTC.

This chain joins TRBV7-9 and TRBJ1-1; D ambiguous. The CDR3 is 13 residues long. Germline assignment: CDR1 SEHNR and CDR2 FQNEAQ (reference sequence). The V gene lost 5 bases and the J gene lost 1 base, with 8 bases spanning the gap. The CDR3 loop reads CASSAGGNTEAFF. The CDR3 DNA is TGTGCCAGCAGCGCGGGAGGGAACACTGAAGCTTTCTTT.

This chain uses TRBV7-9 with TRBJ2-5; D remains ambiguous. V lost 5 bases to trimming and J lost 0 bases, with 13 bases between them. The V gene's germline CDR1 is SEHNR and CDR2 FQNEAQ (reference sequence). The length of the CDR3 is 15 residues. CDR3 loop: CASSHLVGDQETQYF. CDR3 DNA sequence: TGTGCCAGCAGCCACCTTGTCGGTGACCAAGAGACCCAGTACTTC.

The chain is built from TRBV19 and TRBJ2-7; D possibly uses TRBD1 or TRBD2 (6 bases each). Germline V gene lookup returns CDR1 LNHDA and CDR2 SQIVND (reference sequence). The CDR3 is 15 residues long. Trimming stripped 1 base from V and 0 bases from J, with 10 bases between. The CDR3 protein is CASSIGRGLSYEQYF. The CDR3 DNA sequence: TGTGCCAGTAGTATAGGACGGGGGCTCTCCTACGAGCAGTACTTC.

V gene TRBV14 combines with J gene TRBJ2-7, with D unclear. The CDR3 is made up of 14 amino acids. The V gene lost 5 bases and the J gene lost 3 bases, with 14 bases spanning the gap. Germline V gene sequence: CDR1 SGHDN, CDR2 FVKESK. The DNA of the CDR3 is TGTGCCAGCAGCGACGGCTCAGCAGGCTACGAGCAGTACTTC. Translation: CASSDGSAGYEQYF.

This clone appeared once. This sequence joins TRBV30 and TRBJ1-1; D uncertain. CDR3 length: 13 amino acids. The germline V gene encodes CDR1 GTSNPN and CDR2 SVGIG (reference sequence). V was cut by 4 bases and J by 1 base, with 10 bases left in between. Here the CDR3 DNA reads TGTGCCTGGACACGGAGTAGGAACACTGAAGCTTTCTTT. Translating gives CAWTRSRNTEAFF.

The chain uses TRBV10-1 and TRBJ1-1; D may be TRBD1 (5 bases). The CDR3 has 15 residues. Trimming stripped 0 bases from V and 0 bases from J, with 8 bases between. Germline CDR1 and CDR2: WNHNN and SYGVQD (reference sequence). This CDR3 reads CASSESPGMNTEAFF. The CDR3 DNA follows: TGCGCCAGCAGTGAGTCGCCAGGGATGAACACTGAAGCTTTCTTT.

The V call is TRBV27, the J call TRBJ2-7, with 9 bases lining up with TRBD2. The CDR3 totals 15 residues. CDR1 MNHEY and CDR2 SMNVEV come from the germline V gene (reference sequence). Trimming took 2 bases from V and 2 from J; bases not matched to a gene: 4. The CDR3 DNA sequence: TGTGCCAGCAGTTTAACAGCGGGAGGACCCTACGAGCAGTACTTC. It yields the protein CASSLTAGGPYEQYF.

This clone was detected once. The rearrangement uses TRBV19 and TRBJ1-1; 7 nucleotides align to TRBD1. Germline assignment: CDR1 LNHDA and CDR2 SQIVND (reference sequence). Trimming took 6 bases from V and 6 from J; bases not matched to a gene: 7. The CDR3 contains 13 residues. The CDR3 DNA reads TGTGCCAGTAGGAAAACAGGGGTTGCTGAAGCTTTCTTT. Its translation is CASRKTGVAEAFF. The full variable domain, its missing parts supplied by reference TRBV19 and TRBJ1-1, is DGGITQSPKYLFRKEGQNVTLSCEQNLNHDAMYWYRQDPGQGLRLIYYSQIVNDFQKGDIAEGYSVSREKKESFPLTVTSAQKNPTAFYLCASRKTGVAEAFFGQGTRLTVV.

This clone was seen a handful of times. V usage is TRBV5-4 and J usage is TRBJ2-3; TRBD2 aligns across 11 bases. This CDR3 is built from 15 residues. V was pared by 4 bases and J by 1 base, with 2 bases of the junction left unmatched. The V gene's germline CDR1 is SGHNT and CDR2 YYREEE (reference sequence). The chain's CDR3 is CASSPGLAGTDTQYF. The CDR3 coding sequence is TGTGCCAGCAGCCCGGGACTAGCGGGCACAGATACGCAGTATTTT. Together with reference TRBV5-4 and TRBJ2-3, the CDR3 gives the full variable domain: ETGVTQSPTHLIKTRGQQVTLRCSSQSGHNTVSWYQQALGQGPQFIFQYYREEENGRGNFPPRFSGLQFPNYSSELNVNALELDDSALYLCASSPGLAGTDTQYFGPGTRLTVL.

V and J are TRBV7-3 and TRBJ2-1; D gene ambiguous. Trimming stripped 5 bases from V and 6 bases from J, with 11 bases between. This CDR3 is built from 13 residues. CDR1 is SGHTA and CDR2 is FQGTGA in the germline V gene. In DNA form, the CDR3 reads TGTGCCAGCAGCCCAGACGGGTTCAATGAGCAGTTCTTC. This encodes CASSPDGFNEQFF. Using reference TRBV7-3 and TRBJ2-1 for the parts outside the CDR3, the full variable domain is GAGVSQTPSNKVTEKGKYVELRCDPISGHTALYWYRQSLGQGPEFLIYFQGTGAADDSGLPNDRFFAVRPEGSVSTLKIQRTERGDSAVYLCASSPDGFNEQFFGPGTRLTVL.

As to this clone: The junction departs from germline at one end; a sequencing error may be responsible. V is TRBV7-2 and J is TRBJ2-3; TRBD2 might be the D (5 bases). The CDR3 extends over 12 amino acids. The germline gives CDR1 SGHTA, CDR2 FQGNSA. CDR3 in amino acids: CASSSPGLPEVF. The DNA for the CDR3 is TGTGCCAGCAGCAGTCCTGGACTCCCCGAGGTTTTT.

The chain couples TRBV6-1 to TRBJ2-7, with 7 bases aligning to TRBD1. Trimming removed 6 bases from V and 2 bases from J; junction bases left unmatched: 7. The CDR3 loop spans 14 amino acids. CDR1 and CDR2 from the germline V gene are MNHNS and SASEGT. CDR3 loop: CASRLLGTAYEQYF. The CDR3 nucleotides read TGTGCCAGCAGGCTACTTGGGACAGCCTACGAGCAGTACTTC.

The chain carries TRBV6-5 and TRBJ2-7; TRBD2 matches 11 bases. V lost 1 base to trimming and J lost 3 bases; unmatched junction nucleotides: 5. Looked up from germline, CDR1 is MNHEY and CDR2 is SVGAGI. This CDR3 has 16 residues. CDR3 DNA: TGTGCCAGCAGTTACTTCTCCGGGACTAGCGGCTACGAGCAGTACTTC. Translating gives CASSYFSGTSGYEQYF.

The genes are TRBV9 and TRBJ2-3; 9 nucleotides align to TRBD2. Germline V gene data show CDR1 as SGDLS and CDR2 as YYNGEE. V shed 6 bases, J shed 4 bases, and the junction held 6 bases outside the gene matches. The CDR3 extends over 14 amino acids. In nucleotides, the CDR3 is TGTGCCAGCACCTTTAGCGGGAGCCCAGATACGCAGTATTTT. Translating gives CASTFSGSPDTQYF.

A few counts support this clone. The chain recombines TRBV25-1 with TRBJ2-7, with TRBD1 identical over 7 bases. The CDR3 totals 17 residues. The germline V gene has CDR1 MGHDK and CDR2 SYGVNS. V was pared by 6 bases and J by 4 bases, with 18 bases of the junction left unmatched. In nucleotides, the CDR3 is TGTGCCAGCAGCGAGTTCGAAAGCCCCGGGACAGAATACGAGCAGTACTTC. Amino acid sequence: CASSEFESPGTEYEQYF.

The chain has TRBV6-4 and TRBJ1-1, with D perhaps TRBD1 (5 bases). The ends were cut back, 2 bases at V and 1 base at J, with 8 bases in the middle. The CDR3 consists of 14 residues. Germline V lookup: CDR1 MRHNA, CDR2 SNTAGT. The CDR3 is CASSDGTENTEAFF. In nucleotides, the CDR3 is TGTGCCAGCAGTGACGGGACGGAGAACACTGAAGCTTTCTTT.

This clone was seen a handful of times. V gene TRBV7-2 combines with J gene TRBJ2-7; D gene uncertain. The germline CDR1 and CDR2 sequences are SGHTA and FQGNSA. CDR3 length: 13 residues. V was pared by 4 bases and J by 3 bases, with 10 bases between. CDR3 in DNA: TGTGCCAGCAGCTGGCCCAGCCGCTACGAGCAGTACTTC. The encoded protein is CASSWPSRYEQYF.

V and J are TRBV9 and TRBJ2-3; either TRBD1 or TRBD2 may fit D (6 bases each). The CDR3 is 15 amino acids. V gave up 1 base and J gave up 0 bases, with 9 bases separating them. Germline V gene sequence: CDR1 SGDLS, CDR2 YYNGEE. The CDR3 region is CASSVRGDSTDTQYF. The CDR3 DNA sequence: TGTGCCAGCAGCGTAAGGGGGGACAGCACAGATACGCAGTATTTT.

Worth noting for this clone: One junction end does not reproduce the germline sequence, and a read error may be involved. This chain uses TRBV13 with TRBJ2-6; 9 positions agree with TRBD1. Per germline, CDR1 PRHDT and CDR2 FYEKMQ (reference sequence). The CDR3 consists of 18 residues. The CDR3 protein is CTSSSSDRGDSGANVLTF. As DNA, the CDR3 is TGTACCAGCAGCTCCTCTGACAGGGGGGACTCTGGGGCCAACGTCCTGACTTTC.

The rearrangement joins TRBV29-1 to TRBJ1-3; D remains ambiguous. Trimming removed 1 base at V and 0 bases at J, with 10 bases between. Germline values: CDR1 SQVTM, CDR2 ANQGSEA. This CDR3 contains 15 residues. CDR3 bases: TGCAGCGTTGAAGTCTGGGAGAGCTCTGGAAACACCATATATTTT. It is translated as CSVEVWESSGNTIYF.

V usage is TRBV7-8 and J usage is TRBJ1-1; D may be TRBD1 (5 bases). V lost 4 bases, J lost 5 bases, and 11 bases lay in between. The CDR3 runs to 13 residues. Per the germline V gene, CDR1 is SGHVS and CDR2 is FQNEAQ. CDR3 in DNA: TGTGCCAGCAGCTCCGACAGACTTACTGAAGCTTTCTTT. Protein sequence: CASSSDRLTEAFF.

V is TRBV19 and J is TRBJ2-1, with TRBD1 identical over 7 bases. The CDR3 is 15 residues long. J was trimmed by 2 bases and V by 5 bases; bases with no gene match: 6. Germline CDR1 LNHDA, CDR2 SQIVND (reference sequence). Here the CDR3 reads CASSPRTGAYNEQFF. CDR3 coding DNA: TGTGCCAGTAGTCCTCGGACAGGAGCCTACAATGAGCAGTTCTTC.

This clone was observed a few times. J is TRBJ1-1 and V is TRBV27; 7 nucleotides agree with TRBD1. V was clipped by 4 bases and J by 8 bases; unmatched bases: 4. Germline values: CDR1 MNHEY, CDR2 SMNVEV (reference sequence). This CDR3 comprises 12 residues. DNA of the CDR3: TGTGCCAGCAGTTACACAGGGGAAGAAGCTTTCTTT. Translating gives CASSYTGEEAFF.

The V and J genes are TRBV5-1 and TRBJ2-6, with 9 bases lining up with TRBD1. Germline V gene sequence: CDR1 SGHRS, CDR2 YFSETQ. Losses at the gene ends were 4 bases for V and 4 bases for J; bases not matched to a gene: 12. This CDR3 contains 18 residues. DNA for the CDR3: TGCGCCAGCAGCACCCCTTCCGGGACAGGGTCCGGGGCCAACGTCCTGACTTTC. Amino acid sequence: CASSTPSGTGSGANVLTF. Combining the CDR3 with reference TRBV5-1 and TRBJ2-6 gives the whole variable domain KAGVTQTPRYLIKTRGQQVTLSCSPISGHRSVSWYQQTPGQGLQFLFEYFSETQRNKGNFPGRFSGRQFSNSRSEMNVSTLELGDSALYLCASSTPSGTGSGANVLTFGAGSRLTVL.

The V and J genes are TRBV7-2 and TRBJ1-5, with 9 bases fitting TRBD1. This CDR3 has 16 residues. V was clipped by 1 base and J by 10 bases; unmatched bases: 11. From germline, CDR1 is SGHTA and CDR2 FQGNSA. CDR3 nucleotide sequence: TGTGCCAGCAGCTTAGAGCCCGGGACAGGGCTAGGACCCCAGCATTTT. Translation gives CASSLEPGTGLGPQHF.

V gene TRBV6-6 combines with J gene TRBJ2-2; unclear D gene. Germline V lookup: CDR1 MNHNY, CDR2 SVGAGI (reference sequence). This CDR3 has 14 residues. V lost 5 bases and J 1 base, leaving 8 bases between the germline ends. The CDR3 loop reads CASSTRENTGELFF. The CDR3 DNA reads as TGTGCCAGCAGTACCAGAGAGAACACCGGGGAGCTGTTTTTT.

V usage is TRBV9 and J usage is TRBJ2-3; possible D gene TRBD2, 6 bases. Looked up from germline, CDR1 is SGDLS and CDR2 is YYNGEE. The CDR3 spans 16 residues. Trimming pared 0 bases from V and 0 bases from J, leaving 11 bases between. The CDR3 is CASSVAGGISTDTQYF. The CDR3, as DNA: TGTGCCAGCAGCGTAGCTGGGGGGATCAGCACAGATACGCAGTATTTT.

This rearrangement joins TRBV19 to TRBJ1-2; D call uncertain. V was clipped by 7 bases and J by 6 bases, with 12 bases between them. The CDR3 totals 12 residues. The germline V gene has CDR1 LNHDA and CDR2 SQIVND (reference sequence). Written as DNA, the CDR3 is TGTGCCAGTAACAACATCGGGGATGGCTACACCTTC. Protein sequence: CASNNIGDGYTF.